There are many counts of the clone carrying this TCR beta chain. Its antigen is not known. These data are taken from a study of early T cells in non-severe SARS-CoV-2 infection. Across the whole study: Chains were not paired, and sequencing was done on bulk RNA from unsorted whole blood. Study-wide results and caveats: Missing private and CD4 specificities, VDJdb matching favored anti-spike CD8 responses.

Unique molecular identifiers were affixed to single, distinct cDNA molecules. Via MiXCR, TCRdb re-called the 5' RACE reads, giving one row per CDR3 protein. The sample has about 77,000 distinct CDR3 sequences; roughly 9.4% are singletons. V shed 3 bases, J shed 11 bases, and the junction held 4 bases outside the gene matches. Germline values: CDR1 SGHAT, CDR2 FQNNGV. The CDR3 sequence is 12 residues long. The TCR originated in an adult who was a healthcare worker with PCR-confirmed SARS-CoV-2 infection or an uninfected control (not recorded which). V and J are TRBV11-2 and TRBJ1-1; the match to TRBD1 covers 9 bases. Input material: whole blood. The CDR3: CASSLGQGTAFF. CDR3 bases: TGTGCCAGCAGCTTGGGACAGGGTACGGCTTTCTTT.